The sequence of this T cell receptor (beta chain) was determined in a study of cytomegalovirus exposure and HLA in healthy donors. About this clone itself: Its antigen is unknown.

Study outcomes and limitations: While the bulk of TCR sequences proved rare, some public TCRs turned up in many donors. Some V segments, including TRBV6-2 and TRBV6-3, were excluded as indistinguishable. One later analysis reportedly identified an Asian-associated ancestry cluster that showed fewer N-insertions than the roughly 700-donor mean. Reportedly, diagnosis of cytomegalovirus status by the classifier showed high specificity and sensitivity.

Germline lookup yields CDR1 MNHNY and CDR2 SVGAGI (reference sequence). This CDR3 spans 14 amino acids. Trimming took 5 bases from V and 2 from J, leaving 10 bases between them. The PCR employed 60 Vbeta primers together with 13 Jbeta primers. Method: immunoSEQ multiplex PCR; TCRdb's copy keeps in-frame clones and lacks some. The table lists 60,000 to 80,000 clones, roughly 80% of them singletons. The clonotype comes from a girl aged 5 to 17 in good health and CMV-seropositive. Material for sequencing was PBMCs. The chain employs TRBV6-6 and TRBJ1-3, with D unresolved. CDR3 residues: CASSPGGTGNTIYF. As DNA, the CDR3 is TGTGCCAGCAGTCCGGGAGGAACTGGAAACACCATATATTTT.